Presented here are 28 T cell receptor beta chains from one specimen sequenced in a study of blood T cells in healthy people across ages (dated by TCRdb to between 2014 and 2017). The library was built by means of 5' RACE. Sequenced using an Illumina HiSeq 2500. A second about 7 to 11 cycle PCR used a sample-barcoded 5' primer and a J-beta primer mix. TCRdb cleaned the public reads at Q25 with fastp, built clones with MiXCR and kept in-frame beta chains. Identical CDR3 protein sequences are pooled into one entry, listed with their most common genes and DNA. In this sample the table shows about 970,000 distinct CDR3 sequences, just over 50% of which occur a single time. The ten biggest clones cover 20% to 25% of the sample. Sequencing was performed on blood. These receptor sequences come from a woman aged 55-69 years in good health.

V is TRBV6-4 and J is TRBJ2-7; a weak D match, TRBD1 (5 bases). Germline V lookup: CDR1 MRHNA, CDR2 SNTAGT. The CDR3 sequence is 14 residues long. Between the trimmed V and J ends, which lost 3 bases and 0 bases, there was a span of 9 bases. This CDR3 reads CASSEQGYSYEQYF. In DNA form, the CDR3 reads TGTGCCAGCAGTGAGCAGGGCTACTCCTACGAGCAGTACTTC.

CDR3 nucleotide sequence: TGTGCCAGCAGTTTTTGGGCAAAGATCAACACTGAAGCTTTCTTT. Translation gives CASSFWAKINTEAFF. J is TRBJ1-1 and V is TRBV28; D gene uncertain. Germline V CDR1 and CDR2: MDHEN, SYDVKM. The CDR3 totals 15 residues. Trimming took 3 bases from V and 2 from J, leaving 13 bases between them. Full variable domain (missing parts from reference TRBV28 and TRBJ1-1): DVKVTQSSRYLVKRTGEKVFLECVQDMDHENMFWYRQDPGLGLRLIYFSYDVKMKEKGDIPEGYSVSREKKERFSLILESASTNQTSMYLCASSFWAKINTEAFFGQGTRLTVV.

V and J are TRBV6-1 and TRBJ2-1; unclear D gene. The CDR3 totals 12 residues. V was clipped by 6 bases and J by 11 bases, with 14 bases between them. Germline V gives CDR1 MNHNS, CDR2 SASEGT. The CDR3 DNA sequence: TGTGCCAGCAGCCCCGATGGGGATAAGCAGTTCTTC. This translates into CASSPDGDKQFF.

A few counts support this clonotype. V and J are TRBV29-1 and TRBJ2-3, with 7 bases aligning to TRBD2. The V gene's germline CDR1 is SQVTM and CDR2 ANQGSEA. The CDR3 extends over 15 amino acids. Trimming cost V 2 bases and J 2 bases; bases outside gene matches: 7. The CDR3 DNA is TGCAGCGTTGAACCGCTAGCGGAGACCACAGATACGCAGTATTTT. This sequence encodes CSVEPLAETTDTQYF.

The chain joins TRBV24-1 to TRBJ2-5; possibly TRBD1 for D (5 bases). The V and J ends lost 3 bases and 5 bases respectively, with 18 bases between them. Germline values: CDR1 KGHDR, CDR2 SFDVKD. The length of the CDR3 is 16 residues. CDR3 loop: CATSDQHHRSRETQYF. In DNA, the CDR3 is TGTGCCACCAGTGATCAGCACCACAGGTCCCGTGAGACCCAGTACTTC.

This clonotype appeared many times. The chain uses TRBV28 and TRBJ2-3; TRBD2 matches at 9 bases. Germline trimming cut 7 bases from V and 1 base from J; bases unmatched to any gene: 9. CDR3 length: 16 amino acids. Germline CDR1 is MDHEN and CDR2 is SYDVKM. CDR3 protein: CASNLAAGGGTDTQYF. Here the CDR3 DNA reads TGTGCCAGCAACCTGGCAGCGGGAGGAGGCACAGATACGCAGTATTTT.

This clonotype was observed a few times. The chain's CDR3 is CASSLVGTAKSNEQFF. The CDR3 nucleotides are TGTGCCAGCAGCTTAGTCGGGACAGCTAAATCCAATGAGCAGTTCTTC. The chain couples TRBV7-9 to TRBJ2-1; 7 bases line up with TRBD1. With V trimmed by 1 base and J by 6 bases, 9 bases remained unmatched. The CDR3 has 16 residues. Germline-derived CDR1 and CDR2 are SEHNR and FQNEAQ (reference sequence).

This clonotype was seen just once. The chain combines TRBV4-1 with TRBJ2-7; 9 bases fit TRBD2. The trim removed 0 bases at V and 4 bases at J, leaving 4 bases unmatched. Germline V gene sequence: CDR1 MGHRA, CDR2 YSYEKL. This CDR3 has 15 residues. The CDR3 region is CASSQDSSGIYEQYF. CDR3 DNA sequence: TGCGCCAGCAGCCAAGATTCTAGCGGGATATACGAGCAGTACTTC.

J is TRBJ2-5 and V is TRBV5-1; D possibly matches TRBD1 or TRBD2 (5 bases each). The DNA end is more similar to TRBJ2-7, so the J call may be wrong. The CDR3 is made up of 15 amino acids. Germline-derived CDR1 and CDR2 are SGHRS and YFSETQ. The CDR3 DNA reads as TGCGCCAGCAGACTCGCGACAGAACTAGGCTACGAGCAGTACTTC. Translated: CASRLATELGYEQYF.

About this clonotype itself: A much larger clone lies a single base off, so this may be a read error. The chain is built from TRBV4-1 and TRBJ2-7, with D unresolved. Germline CDR1 is MGHRA and CDR2 is YSYEKL. There are 13 residues in the CDR3. The CDR3: CACSDGLSYEQYF. For the CDR3, the DNA is TGCGCCTGCAGCGACGGTTTGTCCTACGAGCAGTACTTC.

The chain uses TRBV7-9 and TRBJ1-5; no clear D gene. This CDR3 comprises 13 residues. With 5 bases removed from V and 5 bases from J, the gap between germline ends came to 10 bases. The germline V gene encodes CDR1 SEHNR and CDR2 FQNEAQ (reference sequence). The CDR3 region has the DNA TGTGCCAGCAGCCAGGACGGGCATCAGCCCCAGCATTTT. This codes for CASSQDGHQPQHF.

The chain combines TRBV5-1 with TRBJ1-2; unclear D gene. The germline V gene encodes CDR1 SGHRS and CDR2 YFSETQ. V shed 7 bases and J shed 1 base, with 17 bases lying between them. This CDR3 is built from 15 residues. This CDR3 reads CASLPTLGDNYGYTF. The CDR3, as DNA: TGCGCCAGCCTGCCGACCCTCGGGGATAACTATGGCTACACCTTC. The variable domain in full, with the rest retrieved from reference TRBV5-1 and TRBJ1-2, is KAGVTQTPRYLIKTRGQQVTLSCSPISGHRSVSWYQQTPGQGLQFLFEYFSETQRNKGNFPGRFSGRQFSNSRSEMNVSTLELGDSALYLCASLPTLGDNYGYTFGSGTRLTVV.

This chain links TRBV7-2 with TRBJ2-3; no clear D. Trimming removed 1 base at V and 2 bases at J, with 13 bases between. This CDR3 is built from 16 residues. Per the germline V gene, CDR1 is SGHTA and CDR2 is FQGNSA. CDR3 sequence: CASSLVGQILTDTQYF. The DNA for the CDR3 is TGTGCCAGCAGCTTAGTAGGGCAGATCCTCACAGATACGCAGTATTTT.

The J gene is TRBJ2-5, the V gene TRBV6-5; the D gene could be TRBD1 or TRBD2 (5 bases each). Germline loops: CDR1 MNHEY, CDR2 SVGAGI. Deletions cut 7 bases from V and 5 bases from J, with 17 bases between. The CDR3 consists of 14 residues. The CDR3 loop is CASTDGAGFETQYF. The CDR3 DNA is TGTGCCAGCACCGACGGGGCAGGATTTGAGACCCAGTACTTC.

The genes are TRBV11-1 and TRBJ1-5; 7 bases line up with TRBD1. Germline loops: CDR1 SGHAT, CDR2 FQDESV (reference sequence). The CDR3 extends over 17 amino acids. Unmatched junction bases numbered 12, after V lost 7 bases and J lost 0 bases. DNA for the CDR3: TGTGCCAGCAACCAACCGGGACAGAAATATAGCAATCAGCCCCAGCATTTT. This translates into CASNQPGQKYSNQPQHF.

V usage is TRBV9 and J usage is TRBJ2-1; 9 bases line up with TRBD2. The J segment lost 6 bases and the V segment lost 2 bases, leaving 6 bases of the junction unmatched. This CDR3 is built from 15 residues. Germline loops: CDR1 SGDLS, CDR2 YYNGEE. The CDR3 reads CASSVASGKGNEQFF. CDR3 bases: TGTGCCAGCAGCGTTGCTAGCGGGAAGGGCAATGAGCAGTTCTTC.

This clonotype was seen a few times. V and J are TRBV29-1 and TRBJ2-2; D ambiguous. Germline V CDR1 and CDR2: SQVTM, ANQGSEA. CDR3 length equals 13 residues. The V end was cut by 3 bases, the J end by 1 base, with 6 bases between. CDR3 region: CSVDVGNTGELFF. CDR3 in DNA: TGCAGCGTTGACGTCGGGAACACCGGGGAGCTGTTTTTT.

The chain links TRBV20-1 to TRBJ2-4, with D unresolved. Trimming removed 5 bases from V and 3 bases from J, with 14 bases in between. The CDR3 sequence is 14 residues long. Germline CDR1 DFQATT, CDR2 SNEGSKA (reference sequence). CDR3 bases: TGCAGTGCTGGCCCCGGAGTCATCAAAAACATTCAGTACTTC. Its protein is CSAGPGVIKNIQYF.

The rearrangement joins TRBV27 to TRBJ2-6, with D unresolved. This CDR3 comprises 14 residues. The germline gives CDR1 MNHEY, CDR2 SMNVEV (reference sequence). The germline V and J ends were trimmed by 1 base and 2 bases, with 3 bases remaining between them. For the CDR3, the DNA is TGTGCCAGCAGTTTATATCCTGGGGCCAACGTCCTGACTTTC. This sequence encodes CASSLYPGANVLTF. Together with reference TRBV27 and TRBJ2-6, the CDR3 gives the full variable domain: EAQVTQNPRYLITVTGKKLTVTCSQNMNHEYMSWYRQDPGLGLRQIYYSMNVEVTDKGDVPEGYKVSRKEKRNFPLILESPSPNQTSLYFCASSLYPGANVLTFGAGSRLTVL.

DNA for the CDR3: TGTGCCACCAGCAGCGGACCGCCCTATGGCTACACCTTC. It encodes CATSSGPPYGYTF. This chain joins TRBV15 and TRBJ1-2, with D hard to call. The ends were cut back, 3 bases at V and 4 bases at J, with 9 bases in the middle. Germline CDR1 reads LNHNV; CDR2 reads YYDKDF (reference sequence). The CDR3 contains 13 residues.

This clonotype was seen once. V is TRBV20-1 and J is TRBJ1-5; 7 bases are a match to TRBD1. CDR3 length: 16 residues. The trim removed 6 bases at V and 2 bases at J, leaving 13 bases unmatched. Germline values: CDR1 DFQATT, CDR2 SNEGSKA (reference sequence). This CDR3 reads CSAKRTGRGGNQPQHF. CDR3 sequence (DNA): TGCAGTGCCAAACGGACAGGCCGTGGTGGCAATCAGCCCCAGCATTTT.

The J gene is TRBJ2-3, the V gene TRBV20-1; no firm D call. Trimming took 0 bases from V and 5 from J, leaving 15 bases between them. CDR1 and CDR2 from the germline V gene are DFQATT and SNEGSKA (reference sequence). The CDR3 extends over 15 amino acids. The CDR3 DNA reads TGCAGTGCTAGAGATCCCCTCGGCGCTCGAGATACGCAGTATTTT. Translated, it gives CSARDPLGARDTQYF.

The sample holds a few counts of this clonotype. This rearrangement joins TRBV9 to TRBJ2-5; D possibly uses TRBD1 or TRBD2 (5 bases each). Trimming shortened V by 3 bases and J by 3 bases, and 12 bases separated the two germline ends. The CDR3 sequence is 14 residues long. Germline V lookup: CDR1 SGDLS, CDR2 YYNGEE. CDR3 region: CASSAPGLEETQYF. The CDR3 DNA follows: TGTGCCAGCAGCGCACCGGGGCTTGAAGAGACCCAGTACTTC.

On this clonotype: It is unclear where the CDR3 begins or ends on the DNA, so no DNA is shown, and the CDR3 is as TCRdb lists it. The V gene is TRBV9, the J gene TRBJ2-1; TRBD1 is taken as the D call from the table, unchecked against the DNA. The germline gives CDR1 SGDLS, CDR2 YYNGEE. The CDR3 length is 21 residues, termini included. CDR3 amino acids: CASSIYLCSVGLLTGYNEQFF.

This clonotype was counted between two and nine times. This chain joins TRBV7-2 and TRBJ2-5; D possibly matches TRBD1 or TRBD2 (6 bases each). Germline V gene data show CDR1 as SGHTA and CDR2 as FQGNSA. The germline V and J ends were trimmed by 5 bases and 1 base, with 11 bases remaining between them. The CDR3 length is 14 residues. The DNA of the CDR3 is TGTGCCAGCAGCGTTGGGGGGCCCCAAGAGACCCAGTACTTC. It encodes CASSVGGPQETQYF.

This clonotype came up once. This rearrangement joins TRBV7-9 to TRBJ2-7; 8 bases map to TRBD1. The germline V gene encodes CDR1 SEHNR and CDR2 FQNEAQ (reference sequence). The CDR3 sequence is 13 residues long. V dropped 5 bases and J dropped 8; count of bases not matched to a gene: 8. The CDR3 sequence: CASSTGQGLKQYF. CDR3 bases: TGTGCCAGCAGCACCGGACAGGGTCTCAAGCAGTACTTC.

A single count supports this clonotype. One junction end does not reproduce the germline sequence, and a read error may be involved. V is TRBV7-2 and J is TRBJ2-3; 9 bases align to TRBD2. The length of the CDR3 is 14 residues. CDR1 SGHTA and CDR2 FQGNSA come from the germline V gene. The CDR3 DNA is TGTGCCGGCAGCTTAGCGGGAGGCACAGATACGCAGTATTTT. Protein: CAGSLAGGTDTQYF. Full variable domain (outside the CDR3, taken from reference TRBV7-2 and TRBJ2-3): GAGVSQSPSNKVTEKGKDVELRCDPISGHTALYWYRQSLGQGLEFLIYFQGNSAPDKSGLPSDRFSAERTGGSVSTLTIQRTQQEDSAVYLCAGSLAGGTDTQYFGPGTRLTVL.

The rearrangement uses TRBV18 and TRBJ2-6; 7 positions match TRBD1. This CDR3 has 17 residues. Germline assignment: CDR1 KGHSH and CDR2 LQKENI. The junction had 8 bases not matched to a gene; V was cut back by 6 bases and J by 0 bases. The CDR3 region has the DNA TGTGCCAGCTCGCATGACAGGGCCGCCTCTGGGGCCAACGTCCTGACTTTC. Translating it yields CASSHDRAASGANVLTF. Looking up the rest from reference TRBV18 and TRBJ2-6 gives the full variable domain: NAGVMQNPRHLVRRRGQEARLRCSPMKGHSHVYWYRQLPEEGLKFMVYLQKENIIDESGMPKERFSAEFPKEGPSILRIQQVVRGDSAAYFCASSHDRAASGANVLTFGAGSRLTVL.